The 24 T cell receptor beta chains below all came from one sample that was sequenced in a study of lymphopenia after photon versus proton radiotherapy. Profiled with immunoSEQ multiplex PCR; TCRdb holds only in-frame clones, not every one. Found here are 29,000 or so clones, roughly 89% of them singletons; the top ten hold approximately 45%. The specimen comprised peripheral blood, sampled from a patient treated with proton-based radiotherapy. These receptors originate from a woman aged 55-70 years with cholangiocarcinoma. Some clones in this sample may be carry-over from other donors' samples.

The genes are TRBV7-7 and TRBJ2-3, with TRBD2 matching 9 bases. The junction had 2 bases not matched to a gene; V was cut back by 5 bases and J by 2 bases. The V gene's germline CDR1 is SSHAT and CDR2 FNYEAQ (reference sequence). The CDR3 totals 14 residues. The chain's CDR3 is CASSPSGTTDTQYF. The CDR3 nucleotides are TGTGCCAGCAGCCCTAGCGGGACCACAGATACGCAGTATTTT. Full variable domain (remainder filled in from reference TRBV7-7 and TRBJ2-3): GAGVSQSPRYKVTKRGQDVTLRCDPISSHATLYWYQQALGQGPEFLTYFNYEAQPDKSGLPSDRFSAERPEGSISTLTIQRTEQRDSAMYRCASSPSGTTDTQYFGPGTRLTVL.

The chain uses TRBV25-1 and TRBJ1-3, with D possibly being TRBD1 (5 bases). Germline CDR1 reads MGHDK; CDR2 reads SYGVNS. This CDR3 spans 13 amino acids. Trimming took off 6 bases at V and 2 bases at J, with 8 bases between the two ends. The CDR3 coding sequence is TGTGCCAGCAGGGGGACGGCTGGAAACACCATATATTTT. This encodes CASRGTAGNTIYF.

V and J are TRBV6-1 and TRBJ2-7; 7 positions match TRBD1. The J call may be in error: the DNA end matches TRBJ2-4 better. The CDR3 length is 13 residues. Germline CDR1 reads MNHNS; CDR2 reads SASEGT. This chain's CDR3 is CASSVGQEGIQYF. CDR3 coding DNA: TGTGCCAGCAGTGTTGGACAGGAAGGCATTCAGTACTTC.

This sequence joins TRBV30 and TRBJ2-5; tentative D call: TRBD2 (5 bases). Per the germline V gene, CDR1 is GTSNPN and CDR2 is SVGIG (reference sequence). V lost 1 base and J 7 bases, leaving 19 bases between the germline ends. The CDR3 is 15 amino acids. The CDR3 nucleotides are TGTGCCTGGAGTGCAGGCCTACGGGGAGTAGGGACCCAGTACTTC. It is translated as CAWSAGLRGVGTQYF.

The chain employs TRBV14 and TRBJ2-1; no reliable D call. The V end was cut by 5 bases, the J end by 3 bases, with 2 bases between. Germline V gene sequence: CDR1 SGHDN, CDR2 FVKESK. This CDR3 region has 11 residues. CDR3 loop: CASSYYNEQFF. In DNA form, the CDR3 reads TGTGCCAGCAGCTACTACAATGAGCAGTTCTTC.

This clone appeared a few times. J is TRBJ2-1 and V is TRBV5-4, with D uncertain. Per germline, CDR1 SGHNT and CDR2 YYREEE (reference sequence). The CDR3 consists of 14 residues. The germline V and J ends were trimmed by 2 bases and 5 bases, with 11 bases remaining between them. CDR3 DNA sequence: TGTGCCAGCAGCTTAAGTTCTCGGAACAATGAGCAGTTCTTC. Its protein product is CASSLSSRNNEQFF.

The V call is TRBV7-2, the J call TRBJ2-7, with 10 bases lining up with TRBD2. CDR1 and CDR2 from the germline V gene are SGHTA and FQGNSA. The V and J ends lost 4 bases and 3 bases, in that order; junction bases with no gene match: 15. The CDR3 loop spans 18 amino acids. CDR3: CASSSPLSALAGVYEQYF. The CDR3, as DNA: TGTGCCAGCAGCTCCCCCCTTTCTGCGCTAGCGGGGGTCTACGAGCAGTACTTC.

The chain employs TRBV2 and TRBJ2-5; D is ambiguous. Germline CDR1 and CDR2: SNHLY and FYNNEI. The CDR3 has 13 amino acids. The germline V and J ends were trimmed by 4 bases and 1 base, with 7 bases remaining between them. The CDR3 here is CASSVYSQETQYF. CDR3 DNA sequence: TGTGCCAGCAGTGTTTATTCCCAAGAGACCCAGTACTTC.

The rearrangement joins TRBV5-6 to TRBJ2-2; no clear D gene. The CDR3 spans 13 residues. Trimming stripped 0 bases from V and 4 bases from J, with 4 bases between. Looked up from germline, CDR1 is SGHDT and CDR2 is YYEEEE. The CDR3 DNA sequence: TGTGCCAGCAGCTTGGATCCCACCGGGGAGCTGTTTTTT. Translation gives CASSLDPTGELFF. The whole variable domain, remainder taken from reference TRBV5-6 and TRBJ2-2, is DAGVTQSPTHLIKTRGQQVTLRCSPKSGHDTVSWYQQALGQGPQFIFQYYEEEERQRGNFPDRFSGHQFPNYSSELNVNALLLGDSALYLCASSLDPTGELFFGEGSRLTVL.

The V gene is TRBV5-1, the J gene TRBJ1-1, with D unresolved. Germline V CDR1 and CDR2: SGHRS, YFSETQ. The V gene lost 1 base and the J gene lost 2 bases, with 9 bases spanning the gap. This CDR3 has 14 residues. The CDR3 DNA is TGCGCCAGCAGCTTGATCCCGGGTAACACTGAAGCTTTCTTT. It specifies CASSLIPGNTEAFF.

This chain joins TRBV4-3 and TRBJ2-5; D is perhaps TRBD2 (5 bases). Near its end, the DNA agrees better with TRBJ2-7, so the J call may be wrong. In germline, CDR1 is LGHNA, CDR2 YSLEER. This CDR3 has 14 amino acids. The CDR3 nucleotides read TGCGCCAGCAGCCAAGGGACTGCCGCCTACGAGCAGTACTTC. Its translation is CASSQGTAAYEQYF.

The chain links TRBV5-1 to TRBJ2-3; possibly TRBD1 for D (6 bases). This CDR3 is built from 14 residues. Deletions cut 4 bases from V and 2 bases from J, with 11 bases between. Germline CDR1 reads SGHRS; CDR2 reads YFSETQ. The CDR3 nucleotides read TGCGCCAGCAGCAAGGACAGAAACACAGATACGCAGTATTTT. Translated, it gives CASSKDRNTDTQYF.

The chain carries TRBV29-1 and TRBJ2-3, with D hard to call. This CDR3 has 12 residues. Trimming stripped 6 bases from V and 6 bases from J, with 13 bases between. Germline lookup yields CDR1 SQVTM and CDR2 ANQGSEA. The CDR3: CSVGWSPDTQYF. CDR3 nucleotides: TGCAGCGTCGGTTGGAGCCCGGATACGCAGTATTTT.

The chain carries TRBV7-2 and TRBJ2-3; the D is unclear. Trimming stripped 1 base from V and 5 bases from J, with 7 bases between. Germline values: CDR1 SGHTA, CDR2 FQGNSA. The length of the CDR3 is 13 residues. CDR3 amino acids: CASSLVRVDTQYF. The CDR3 bases are TGTGCCAGCAGCTTAGTCCGTGTAGATACGCAGTATTTT.

The chain employs TRBV9 and TRBJ1-3; D is perhaps TRBD1 (5 bases). This CDR3 comprises 15 residues. Germline CDR1 is SGDLS and CDR2 is YYNGEE. The V end was cut by 2 bases, the J end by 0 bases, with 9 bases between. The CDR3 DNA reads TGTGCCAGCAGCGTGGGGGGAAGCTCTGGAAACACCATATATTTT. As protein: CASSVGGSSGNTIYF. Full variable domain (outside the CDR3, taken from reference TRBV9 and TRBJ1-3): DSGVTQTPKHLITATGQRVTLRCSPRSGDLSVYWYQQSLDQGLQFLIQYYNGEERAKGNILERFSAQQFPDLHSELNLSSLELGDSALYFCASSVGGSSGNTIYFGEGSWLTVV.

The rearrangement uses TRBV7-9 and TRBJ2-7; 9 bases agree with TRBD2. The V and J ends lost 0 bases and 0 bases, in that order; junction bases with no gene match: 6. Per the germline V gene, CDR1 is SEHNR and CDR2 is FQNEAQ (reference sequence). The CDR3 spans 17 residues. This chain's CDR3 is CASSLALSGGFSYEQYF. The CDR3 DNA reads TGTGCCAGCAGCTTAGCGCTAAGCGGGGGGTTCTCCTACGAGCAGTACTTC.

J is TRBJ1-5 and V is TRBV18, with TRBD1 identical over 8 bases. Unmatched junction bases numbered 8, after V lost 8 bases and J lost 5 bases. CDR1 is KGHSH, CDR2 LQKENI, per germline. This CDR3 is built from 14 residues. CDR3 region: CASTGQGLDQPQHF. CDR3 nucleotide sequence: TGTGCCAGCACCGGACAGGGTTTGGATCAGCCCCAGCATTTT.

The rearrangement uses TRBV29-1 and TRBJ1-1; TRBD1 might be the D (5 bases). Germline CDR1 and CDR2: SQVTM and ANQGSEA. CDR3 size: 13 residues. V was clipped by 7 bases and J by 1 base, with 13 bases between them. In nucleotides, the CDR3 is TGCAGCGCCTCGGAGGGGACGAACACTGAAGCTTTCTTT. This translates into CSASEGTNTEAFF.

The CDR3 sequence: CASSKWGDDSYEQYF. CDR3 sequence (DNA): TGTGCCAGCAGCAAATGGGGGGATGACTCCTACGAGCAGTACTTC. This chain uses TRBV6-5 with TRBJ2-7; the D gene is possibly TRBD2 (6 bases). V shed 6 bases and J shed 0 bases, with 15 bases lying between them. The CDR3 is made up of 15 amino acids. Looked up from germline, CDR1 is MNHEY and CDR2 is SVGAGI.

This clone was found once. The chain combines TRBV13 with TRBJ1-2; 9 bases map to TRBD1. The V segment lost 5 bases and the J segment 5 bases; nucleotides outside the gene matches: 6. The CDR3 has 14 amino acids. Germline V gene lookup returns CDR1 PRHDT and CDR2 FYEKMQ (reference sequence). The CDR3, as DNA: TGTGCCAGCAGCCCACAGGGGGCTGGATATGGCTACACCTTC. Translated, it gives CASSPQGAGYGYTF.

The CDR3 coding sequence is TGTGCCAGCAGCCCTCAATCCGGCGCCGGGGGCAACACTGAAGCTTTCTTT. It encodes CASSPQSGAGGNTEAFF. V and J are TRBV7-9 and TRBJ1-1; D may be TRBD1 (6 bases). V was shortened by 5 bases and J by 2 bases, with 21 bases between the two germline ends. Germline CDR1 SEHNR, CDR2 FQNEAQ (reference sequence). This CDR3 comprises 17 residues.

The chain combines TRBV7-9 with TRBJ1-1; unclear D gene. CDR3 length: 14 residues. V lost 7 bases and J lost 1, with 13 bases in between. CDR1 and CDR2 (germline): SEHNR, FQNEAQ (reference sequence). For the CDR3, the DNA is TGTGCCAGCATGGGGTTAGCGGGGAACACTGAAGCTTTCTTT. Protein product: CASMGLAGNTEAFF.

This CDR3 reads CASSRSSAGQYEQYF. DNA for the CDR3: TGTGCCAGCAGTAGGAGCTCCGCGGGGCAATACGAGCAGTACTTC. The V gene is TRBV6-5, the J gene TRBJ2-7; possibly TRBD2 for D (6 bases). Between the trimmed V and J ends, which lost 5 bases and 4 bases, there was a span of 18 bases. The CDR3 loop spans 15 amino acids. CDR1 and CDR2 (germline): MNHEY, SVGAGI.

J is TRBJ1-2 and V is TRBV29-1, with D uncertain. Germline V lookup: CDR1 SQVTM, CDR2 ANQGSEA. Trimming cost V 7 bases and J 6 bases, with 18 bases left between them. There are 13 residues in the CDR3. CDR3: CSAMGHELHGYTF. In DNA, the CDR3 is TGCAGCGCAATGGGCCACGAGCTCCATGGCTACACCTTC.